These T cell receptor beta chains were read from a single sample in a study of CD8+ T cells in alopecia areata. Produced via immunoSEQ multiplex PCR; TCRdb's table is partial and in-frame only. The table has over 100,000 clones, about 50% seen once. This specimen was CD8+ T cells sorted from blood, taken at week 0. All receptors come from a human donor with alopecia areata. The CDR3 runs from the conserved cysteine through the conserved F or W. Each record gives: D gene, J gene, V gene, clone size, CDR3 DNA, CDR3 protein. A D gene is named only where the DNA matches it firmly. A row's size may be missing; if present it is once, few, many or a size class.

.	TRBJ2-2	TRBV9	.	TGTGCCAGCAGCGTAGTGGTCTCCGGGGAGCTGTTTTTT	CASSVVVSGELFF
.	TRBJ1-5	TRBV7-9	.	TGTGCCAGCAGCTTAGATATTATGGGTATGGAGCCCCAGCATTTT	CASSLDIMGMEPQHF
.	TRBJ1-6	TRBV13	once	TGTGCCAGCAGCTCTGGGGGATGGAGTTCACCCCTCCACTTT	CASSSGGWSSPLHF
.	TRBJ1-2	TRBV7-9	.	TGTGCCAGCAGCACCCATGGGACTGCAAACTATGGCTACACCTTC	CASSTHGTANYGYTF
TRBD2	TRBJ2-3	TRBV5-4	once	TGTGCCAGCAGCCGATCGGGACTAGGGACAGATACGCAGTATTTT	CASSRSGLGTDTQYF
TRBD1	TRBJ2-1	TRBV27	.	TGTGCCAGCAGTATACCGGGACAGCCCTACAATGAGCAGTTCTTC	CASSIPGQPYNEQFF
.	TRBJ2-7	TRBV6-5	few	TGTGCCAGCAGTTATACGAGCTCCTACGAGCAGTACTTC	CASSYTSSYEQYF
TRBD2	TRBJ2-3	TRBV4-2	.	TGTGCCAGCAGCCAAAATCCCACTAGCGGGGGGGGAGATACGCAGTATTTT	CASSQNPTSGGGDTQYF
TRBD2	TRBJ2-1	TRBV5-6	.	TGTGCCAGCCGGCTAGCGGGGGGTTACAATGAGCAGTTCTTC	CASRLAGGYNEQFF
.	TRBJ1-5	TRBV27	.	TGTGCCAGCAGTTTTGGGGGGAGCAATCAGCCCCAGCATTTT	CASSFGGSNQPQHF
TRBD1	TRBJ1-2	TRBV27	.	TGTGCCAGCAGTCCCAGGACAGGGGGCTGGGGCTACACCTTC	CASSPRTGGWGYTF
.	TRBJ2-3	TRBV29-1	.	TGCAGCGCCCCGGACAGTAGGGCAGATACGCAGTATTTT	CSAPDSRADTQYF
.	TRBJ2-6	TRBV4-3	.	TGCGCCAGCAGCCAAGGGACATCTGGGGCCAACGTCCTGACTTTC	CASSQGTSGANVLTF
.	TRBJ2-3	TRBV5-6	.	TGTGCCAGCAGCTCCGTTCAAGGGGATACGCAGTATTTT	CASSSVQGDTQYF
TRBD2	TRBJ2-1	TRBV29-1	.	TGCAGCGTTACAATAGCGGGGGCCACCTACAATGAGCAGTTCTTC	CSVTIAGATYNEQFF
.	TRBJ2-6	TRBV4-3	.	TGCGCCAGCAGCCAAGGTCGGGTCGGGCAGCTTAGTGGTGGGGCCAACGTCCTGACTTTC	CASSQGRVGQLSGGANVLTF
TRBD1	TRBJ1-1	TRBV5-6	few	TGTGCCAGCAGCTTCGGACAGGGGTACACTGAAGCTTTCTTT	CASSFGQGYTEAFF
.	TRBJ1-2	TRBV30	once	TGTGCCTGGAGTGGTGGAAGCCCCGGCTACACCTTC	CAWSGGSPGYTF
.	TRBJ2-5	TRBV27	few	TGTGCCAGCAGTTACGGGGAGACCCAGTACTTC	CASSYGETQYF
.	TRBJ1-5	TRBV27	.	TGTGCCAGCAGTTCGGGGAATCAGCCCCAGCATTTT	CASSSGNQPQHF
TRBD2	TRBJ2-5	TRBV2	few	TGTGCCAGCAGGGGACTAGCGGGGGGTCTTGAGACCCAGTACTTC	CASRGLAGGLETQYF
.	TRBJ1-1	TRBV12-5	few	TGTGCTAGTGCCGAGGACTGGGGGGCAGCTTTCTTT	CASAEDWGAAFF
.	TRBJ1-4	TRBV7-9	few	TGTGCCAGCAGGTTCCCAGGGGTTGAAAAACTGTTTTTT	CASRFPGVEKLFF
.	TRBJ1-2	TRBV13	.	TGTGCCAGCAGCTTAGGCTTTGATTGGAGGGGCTACACCTTC	CASSLGFDWRGYTF
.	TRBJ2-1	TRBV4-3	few	TGCGCCAGCAGCCCGGAAAACATCGACAATGAGCAGTTCTTC	CASSPENIDNEQFF
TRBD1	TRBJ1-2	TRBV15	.	TGTGCCACCAGCAGGAGAGGGACAGGGAACTATGGCTACACCTTC	CATSRRGTGNYGYTF
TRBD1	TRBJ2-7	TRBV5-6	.	TGTGCCAGCAGTTGGGACAGGGGGTACGAGCAGTACTTC	CASSWDRGYEQYF
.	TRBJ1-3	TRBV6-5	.	TGTGCCAGCAGTTACTCGAACGGAAACACCATATATTTT	CASSYSNGNTIYF
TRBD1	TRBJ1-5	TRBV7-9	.	TGTGCCAGCAGCATAGGACAGGGAAGCAATCAGCCCCAGCATTTT	CASSIGQGSNQPQHF
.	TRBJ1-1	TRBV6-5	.	TGTGCCAGCAGTCCCGGGACTGAAGCTTTCTTT	CASSPGTEAFF
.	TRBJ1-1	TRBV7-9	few	TGTGCCAGCAGCTTAGGGTTGGGCACTGAAGCTTTCTTT	CASSLGLGTEAFF
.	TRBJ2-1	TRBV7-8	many	TGTGCCAGCAGCCTTACAGTGATGAGCTCCTACAATGAGCAGTTCTTC	CASSLTVMSSYNEQFF
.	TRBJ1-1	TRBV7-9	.	TGTGCCAGCAGCCTGGACTCAATGGAGGCTTTCTTT	CASSLDSMEAFF
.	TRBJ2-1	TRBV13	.	TGTGCCAGCAGCTTAGTTCTGAACAATGAGCAGTTCTTC	CASSLVLNNEQFF
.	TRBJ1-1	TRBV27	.	TGTGCCAGTTCTGATCGGGGGCGCGGACGCACTGAAGCTTTCTTT	CASSDRGRGRTEAFF
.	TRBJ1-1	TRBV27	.	TGTGCCAGCAGTTCCAACGGTCAAGCTTTCTTT	CASSSNGQAFF
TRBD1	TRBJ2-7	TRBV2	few	TGTGCCAGCAGTTGGACAGGGCCCTCCTACGAGCAGTACTTC	CASSWTGPSYEQYF
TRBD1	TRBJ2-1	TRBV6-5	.	TGTGCCACCGAGCCCCGGACAGGGCACAATGAGCAGTTCTTC	CATEPRTGHNEQFF
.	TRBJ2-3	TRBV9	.	TGTGCCAGCAGCGTACGCGGCAGCTTCACAGATACGCAGTATTTT	CASSVRGSFTDTQYF
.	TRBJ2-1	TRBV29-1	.	TGCAGCGTTGGAAAGGAGCAGTTCTTC	CSVGKEQFF
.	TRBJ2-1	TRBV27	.	TGTGCCAGCAGTTTATCCCCCCTGGGGAATGAGCAGTTCTTC	CASSLSPLGNEQFF
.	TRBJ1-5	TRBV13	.	TGTGCCAGCACCGTCGGGGATAGCAATCAGCCCCAGCATTTT	CASTVGDSNQPQHF
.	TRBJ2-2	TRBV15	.	TGTGCCACCAGCAGGACAGGGAACACCGGGGAGCTGTTTTTT	CATSRTGNTGELFF
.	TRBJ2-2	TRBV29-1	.	TGCAGCGTAGCTAGTGTCGGGGAGCTGTTTTTT	CSVASVGELFF
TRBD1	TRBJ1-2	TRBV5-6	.	TGTGCCAGCAGCGAACTCCGGGACAGGGGCGAAACTAACTATGGCTACACCTTC	CASSELRDRGETNYGYTF
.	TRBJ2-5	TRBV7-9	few	TGTGCCAGCAGCCTAGAGACCCAGTACTTC	CASSLETQYF
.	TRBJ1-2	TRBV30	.	TGTGCCTGGAGTGGGACCGTCGGGTATGGCTACACCTTC	CAWSGTVGYGYTF
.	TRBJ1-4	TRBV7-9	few	TGTGCCAGCAGCTTATCCAGGGGCCTACCCCGTAATGAAAAACTGTTTTTT	CASSLSRGLPRNEKLFF
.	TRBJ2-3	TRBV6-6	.	TGTGCCAGCAGTTACCTGGACAGCACAGATACGCAGTATTTT	CASSYLDSTDTQYF
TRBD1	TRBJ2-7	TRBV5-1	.	TGCGCCAGCAGCTTGAGGACAGGCTATTACGAGCAGTACTTC	CASSLRTGYYEQYF
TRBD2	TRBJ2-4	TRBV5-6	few	TGTGCCAGCAGCTTCCTTACTAGCGGGGATGATCAGTACTTC	CASSFLTSGDDQYF
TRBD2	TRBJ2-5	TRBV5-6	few	TGTGCCAGCAGCTTGACAGAGGGGACTAGCCCCCTCCAAGAGACCCAGTACTTC	CASSLTEGTSPLQETQYF
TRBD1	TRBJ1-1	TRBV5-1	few	TGCGCCAGCAGCGGTGGGACAGGCCGTGAAGCTTTCTTT	CASSGGTGREAFF
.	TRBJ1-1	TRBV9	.	TGTGCCTCAAGCTGGGGAGGATCGAACACTGAAGCTTTCTTT	CASSWGGSNTEAFF